The rows below give T cell receptor delta chains drawn from one sample of a study of Vδ1+ human thymocytes. TCRdb re-identified clones in the multiplex PCR reads via CATT. Of tens of thousands of delta-chain clones in the sample, about 15% were seen once. What was sequenced was Vdelta1+ gamma-delta thymocytes from the thymus. All receptors derive from a boy younger than two who had congenital heart surgery. Both conserved end residues are part of each CDR3. D genes are given only for firm matches. Clone size is given for some rows only: seen once, a few or many times, or a class if the clone is expanded.

V gene: TRDV1
clone size: few
D gene: -
J gene: TRDJ1
CDR3 protein: CALGAPSTSWVTDKLIF
CDR3 DNA: TGTGCTCTTGGGGCCCCTTCCACCAGCTGGGTCACCGATAAACTCATCTTT

V gene: TRDV1
clone size: few
D gene: TRDD3
J gene: TRDJ1
CDR3 protein: CALGECLPTRGIRFTSEDKLIF
CDR3 DNA: TGTGCTCTTGGGGAATGTCTTCCCACCCGGGGGATACGTTTTACGAGTGAGGATAAACTCATCTTT

V gene: TRDV1
clone size: -
D gene: -
J gene: TRDJ1
CDR3 protein: CAPGVPIVSTDKLIF
CDR3 DNA: TGTGCTCCTGGGGTCCCGATAGTTTCCACCGATAAACTCATCTTT

V gene: TRDV1
clone size: few
D gene: -
J gene: TRDJ1
CDR3 protein: CALGEILRRAGGPNYTDKLIF
CDR3 DNA: TGTGCTCTTGGGGAAATCCTACGACGAGCTGGGGGCCCCAATTACACCGATAAACTCATCTTT

V gene: TRDV1
clone size: -
D gene: TRDD3
J gene: TRDJ1
CDR3 protein: CALGSSSQKLGAKYTDKLIF
CDR3 DNA: TGTGCTCTTGGTTCGTCCTCGCAAAAGCTGGGGGCCAAGTACACCGATAAACTCATCTTT

V gene: TRDV1
clone size: -
D gene: TRDD3
J gene: TRDJ1
CDR3 protein: CALGENHDWGIFTDKLIF
CDR3 DNA: TGTGCTCTTGGGGAAAACCACGACTGGGGGATATTCACCGATAAACTCATCTTT

V gene: TRDV1
clone size: few
D gene: TRDD3
J gene: TRDJ1
CDR3 protein: CALGEPRFLLWTYWGIPDKLIF
CDR3 DNA: TGTGCTCTTGGAGAACCCCGATTCCTACTCTGGACCTACTGGGGGATACCCGATAAACTCATCTTT

V gene: TRDV1
clone size: -
D gene: TRDD3
J gene: TRDJ1
CDR3 protein: CALGELLSLNYWGIRSRGWADKLIF
CDR3 DNA: TGTGCTCTTGGGGAACTCTTATCCCTCAACTACTGGGGGATACGCTCCAGAGGCTGGGCCGATAAACTCATCTTT

V gene: TRDV1
clone size: -
D gene: TRDD3
J gene: TRDJ2
CDR3 protein: CALGDHRPPYKIRGYMTAQLFF
CDR3 DNA: TGTGCTCTTGGGGACCACCGGCCTCCCTACAAAATACGGGGATACATGACAGCACAACTCTTCTTT

V gene: TRDV2
clone size: -
D gene: -
J gene: TRDJ3
CDR3 protein: CACELGVHTRQMFF
CDR3 DNA: TGTGCCTGTGAGTTGGGGGTCCACACCCGACAGATGTTTTTC

V gene: TRDV1
clone size: few
D gene: TRDD3
J gene: TRDJ1
CDR3 protein: CALGVQLGDTDKLIF
CDR3 DNA: TGTGCTCTTGGGGTACAACTGGGGGACACCGATAAACTCATCTTT

V gene: TRDV1
clone size: -
D gene: TRDD3
J gene: TRDJ1
CDR3 protein: CALGDTILGDTRRDKLIF
CDR3 DNA: TGTGCTCTTGGGGACACCATACTGGGGGATACGAGGAGGGATAAACTCATCTTT

V gene: TRDV1
clone size: few
D gene: TRDD3
J gene: TRDJ1
CDR3 protein: CALGEARRFYWGGYAYTDKLIF
CDR3 DNA: TGTGCTCTTGGGGAAGCTCGACGATTTTACTGGGGGGGATACGCGTACACCGATAAACTCATCTTT

V gene: TRDV1
clone size: -
D gene: TRDD2
J gene: TRDJ1
CDR3 protein: CALGLPGLPIKLIF
CDR3 DNA: TGTGCTCTTGGCCTTCCCGGCCTTCCTATTAAACTCATCTTT

V gene: TRDV1
clone size: few
D gene: -
J gene: TRDJ1
CDR3 protein: CALGETYGYGADKLIF
CDR3 DNA: TGTGCTCTTGGGGAAACCTACGGCTACGGGGCCGATAAACTCATCTTT

V gene: TRDV1
clone size: few
D gene: -
J gene: TRDJ1
CDR3 protein: CALGDLPTGVQIIPLLGDDPNDKLIF
CDR3 DNA: TGTGCTCTTGGCGACCTTCCTACGGGCGTTCAGATCATTCCTTTACTGGGGGACGACCCGAACGATAAACTCATCTTT

V gene: TRDV1
clone size: -
D gene: -
J gene: TRDJ1
CDR3 protein: CALGEHHTGKYTDKLIF
CDR3 DNA: TGTGCTCTTGGGGAACATCATACGGGAAAGTACACCGATAAACTCATCTTT

V gene: TRDV1
clone size: once
D gene: TRDD3
J gene: TRDJ1
CDR3 protein: CALGEPWPGGLGLWYTDKLIF
CDR3 DNA: TGTGCTCTTGGGGAACCCTGGCCTGGGGGATTAGGTTTATGGTACACCGATAAACTCATCTTT

V gene: TRDV1
clone size: -
D gene: TRDD3
J gene: TRDJ1
CDR3 protein: CALGELPLLIFILGDKPQYTDKLIF
CDR3 DNA: TGTGCTCTTGGGGAACTCCCACTATTGATCTTCATACTGGGGGATAAACCACAGTACACCGATAAACTCATCTTT

V gene: TRDV1
clone size: -
D gene: -
J gene: TRDJ1
CDR3 protein: CALGDRPRRICIDKLIF
CDR3 DNA: TGTGCTCTTGGGGATCGCCCTAGGAGGATTTGCATCGATAAACTCATCTTT

V gene: TRDV3
clone size: few
D gene: TRDD2
J gene: TRDJ1
CDR3 protein: CAFGTSYRGGGGKLIF
CDR3 DNA: TGTGCCTTTGGAACTTCCTACAGGGGAGGGGGCGGTAAACTCATCTTT

V gene: TRDV1
clone size: few
D gene: TRDD3
J gene: TRDJ1
CDR3 protein: CALGEAMTGLGDTRKLIF
CDR3 DNA: TGTGCTCTTGGGGAAGCTATGACCGGACTGGGGGATACTCGTAAACTCATCTTT

V gene: TRDV1
clone size: few
D gene: TRDD3
J gene: TRDJ1
CDR3 protein: CALGEHLLRHLLGADLLYTDKLIF
CDR3 DNA: TGTGCTCTTGGGGAACATCTCCTACGTCATCTACTGGGGGCCGATTTATTGTACACCGATAAACTCATCTTT